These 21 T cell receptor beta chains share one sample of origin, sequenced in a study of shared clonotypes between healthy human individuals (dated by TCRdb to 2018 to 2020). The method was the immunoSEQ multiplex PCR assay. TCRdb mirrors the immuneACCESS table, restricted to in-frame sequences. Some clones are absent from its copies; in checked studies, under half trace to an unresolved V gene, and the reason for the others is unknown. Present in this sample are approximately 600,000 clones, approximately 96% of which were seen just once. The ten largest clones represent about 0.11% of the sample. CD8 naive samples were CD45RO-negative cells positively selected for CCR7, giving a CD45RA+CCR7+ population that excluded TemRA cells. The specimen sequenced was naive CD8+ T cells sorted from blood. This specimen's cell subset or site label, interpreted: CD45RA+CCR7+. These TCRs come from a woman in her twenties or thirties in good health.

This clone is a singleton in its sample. The CDR3 coding sequence is TGTGCCAGCAGTTACTCGAACGGACCCTACGAGCAGTACTTC. Translated: CASSYSNGPYEQYF. The rearrangement uses TRBV6-5 and TRBJ2-7, with unresolved D. The CDR3 is made up of 14 amino acids. Looked up from germline, CDR1 is MNHEY and CDR2 is SVGAGI. V gave up 0 bases and J gave up 2 bases, with 8 bases separating them.

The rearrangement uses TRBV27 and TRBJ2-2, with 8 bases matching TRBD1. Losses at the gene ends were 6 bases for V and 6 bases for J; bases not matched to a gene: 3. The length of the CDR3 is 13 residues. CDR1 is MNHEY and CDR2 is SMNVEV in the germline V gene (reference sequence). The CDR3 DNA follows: TGTGCCAGCAGGCAGGGGGCGGCCGGGGAGCTGTTTTTT. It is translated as CASRQGAAGELFF.

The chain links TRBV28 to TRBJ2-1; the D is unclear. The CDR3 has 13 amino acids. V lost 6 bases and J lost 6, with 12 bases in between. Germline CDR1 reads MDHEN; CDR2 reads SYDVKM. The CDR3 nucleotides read TGTGCCAGCAGCTTAGGAAAAACCAATGAGCAGTTCTTC. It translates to CASSLGKTNEQFF.

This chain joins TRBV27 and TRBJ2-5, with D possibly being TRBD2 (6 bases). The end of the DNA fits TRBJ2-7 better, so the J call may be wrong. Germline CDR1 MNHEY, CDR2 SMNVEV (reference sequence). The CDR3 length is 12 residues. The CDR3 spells CASSLMGGEQYF. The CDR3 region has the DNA TGTGCCAGCAGTTTAATGGGGGGCGAGCAGTACTTC.

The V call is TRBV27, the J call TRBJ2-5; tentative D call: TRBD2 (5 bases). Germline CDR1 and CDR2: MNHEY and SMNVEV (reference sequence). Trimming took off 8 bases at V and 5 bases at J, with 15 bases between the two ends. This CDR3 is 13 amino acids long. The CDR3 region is CASFSSGEETQYF. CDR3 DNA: TGTGCCAGCTTCTCTAGTGGGGAGGAGACCCAGTACTTC.

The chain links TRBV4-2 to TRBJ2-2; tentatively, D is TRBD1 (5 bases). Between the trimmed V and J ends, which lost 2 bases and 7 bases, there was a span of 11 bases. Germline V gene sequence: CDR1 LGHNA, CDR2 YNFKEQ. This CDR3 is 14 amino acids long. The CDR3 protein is CASSQLTDGGELFF. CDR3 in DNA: TGTGCCAGCAGCCAACTGACAGACGGCGGGGAGCTGTTTTTT.

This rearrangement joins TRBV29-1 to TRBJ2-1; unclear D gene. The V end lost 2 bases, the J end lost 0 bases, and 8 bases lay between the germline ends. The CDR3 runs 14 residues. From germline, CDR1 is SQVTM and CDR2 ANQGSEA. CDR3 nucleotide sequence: TGCAGCGTTGAATCTACTGACTCCTACAATGAGCAGTTCTTC. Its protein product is CSVESTDSYNEQFF.

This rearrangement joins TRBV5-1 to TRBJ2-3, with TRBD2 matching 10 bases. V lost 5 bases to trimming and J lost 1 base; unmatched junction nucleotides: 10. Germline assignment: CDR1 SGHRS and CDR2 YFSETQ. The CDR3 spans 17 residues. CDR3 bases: TGCGCCAGCAGGGGAGGGACCGGGACTAGCGGCACAGATACGCAGTATTTT. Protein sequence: CASRGGTGTSGTDTQYF. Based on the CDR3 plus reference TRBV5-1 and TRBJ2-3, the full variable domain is KAGVTQTPRYLIKTRGQQVTLSCSPISGHRSVSWYQQTPGQGLQFLFEYFSETQRNKGNFPGRFSGRQFSNSRSEMNVSTLELGDSALYLCASRGGTGTSGTDTQYFGPGTRLTVL.

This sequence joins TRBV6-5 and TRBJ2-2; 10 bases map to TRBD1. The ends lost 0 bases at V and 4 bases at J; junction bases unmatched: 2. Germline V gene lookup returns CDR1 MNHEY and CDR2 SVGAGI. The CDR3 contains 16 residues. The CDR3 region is CASSYSRTGGTGELFF. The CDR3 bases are TGTGCCAGCAGTTACTCGAGGACAGGGGGCACCGGGGAGCTGTTTTTT.

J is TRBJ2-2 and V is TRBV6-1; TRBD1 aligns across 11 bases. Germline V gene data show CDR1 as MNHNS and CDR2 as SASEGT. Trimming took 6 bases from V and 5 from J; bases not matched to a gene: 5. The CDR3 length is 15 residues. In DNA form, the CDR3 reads TGTGCCAGCAGGCTCGGACAGGGGGCAACCGGGGAGCTGTTTTTT. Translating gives CASRLGQGATGELFF.

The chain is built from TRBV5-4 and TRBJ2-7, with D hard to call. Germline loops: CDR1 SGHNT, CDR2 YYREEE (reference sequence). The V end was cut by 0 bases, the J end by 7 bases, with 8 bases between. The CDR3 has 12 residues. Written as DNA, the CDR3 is TGTGCCAGCAGCTTGGGTCAAGCGGAGCAGTACTTC. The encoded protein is CASSLGQAEQYF.

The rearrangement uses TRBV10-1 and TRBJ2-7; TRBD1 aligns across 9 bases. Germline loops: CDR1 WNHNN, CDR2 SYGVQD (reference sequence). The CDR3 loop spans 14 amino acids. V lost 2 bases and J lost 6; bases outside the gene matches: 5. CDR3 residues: CASSEVKTGGEQYF. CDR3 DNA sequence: TGCGCCAGCAGTGAGGTAAAGACAGGGGGCGAGCAGTACTTC.

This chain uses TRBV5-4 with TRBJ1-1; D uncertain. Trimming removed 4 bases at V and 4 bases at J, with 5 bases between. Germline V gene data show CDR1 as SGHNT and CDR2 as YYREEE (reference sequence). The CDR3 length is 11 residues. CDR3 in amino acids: CASSTTTEAFF. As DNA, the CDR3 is TGTGCCAGCAGCACCACCACTGAAGCTTTCTTT.

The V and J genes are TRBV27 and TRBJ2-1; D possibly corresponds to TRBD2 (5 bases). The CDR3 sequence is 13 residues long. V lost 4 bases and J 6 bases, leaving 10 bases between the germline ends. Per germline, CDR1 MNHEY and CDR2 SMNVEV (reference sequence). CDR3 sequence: CASSSSPRNEQFF. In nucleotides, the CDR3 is TGTGCCAGCAGTTCTAGCCCGCGCAATGAGCAGTTCTTC.

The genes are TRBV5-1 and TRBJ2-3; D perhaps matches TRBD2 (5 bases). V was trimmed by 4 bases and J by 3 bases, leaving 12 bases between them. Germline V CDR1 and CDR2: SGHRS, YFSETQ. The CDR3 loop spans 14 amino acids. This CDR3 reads CASSPLDSTDTQYF. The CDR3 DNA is TGCGCCAGCAGCCCACTAGATTCAACAGATACGCAGTATTTT.

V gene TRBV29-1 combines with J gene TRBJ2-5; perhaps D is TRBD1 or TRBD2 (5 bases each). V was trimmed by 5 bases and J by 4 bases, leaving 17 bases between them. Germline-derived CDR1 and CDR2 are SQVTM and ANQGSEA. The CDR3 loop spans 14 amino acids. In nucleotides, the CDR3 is TGCAGCGTTTGGGACGCTGGGTCGGGAGAGACCCAGTACTTC. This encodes CSVWDAGSGETQYF.

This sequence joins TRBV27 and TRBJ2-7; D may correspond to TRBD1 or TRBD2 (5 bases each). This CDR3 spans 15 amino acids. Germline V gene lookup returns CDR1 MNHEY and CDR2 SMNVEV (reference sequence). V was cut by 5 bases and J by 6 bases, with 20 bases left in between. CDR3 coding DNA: TGTGCCAGCAGTCCCGCCGGGGCTATGATAAGCGAGCAGTACTTC. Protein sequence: CASSPAGAMISEQYF.

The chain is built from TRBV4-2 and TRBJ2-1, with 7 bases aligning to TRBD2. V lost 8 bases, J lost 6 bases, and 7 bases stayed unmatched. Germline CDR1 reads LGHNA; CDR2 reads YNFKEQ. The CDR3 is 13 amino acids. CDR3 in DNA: TGTGCCAGCGGCAGTGGGGGGGTCAATGAGCAGTTCTTC. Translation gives CASGSGGVNEQFF.

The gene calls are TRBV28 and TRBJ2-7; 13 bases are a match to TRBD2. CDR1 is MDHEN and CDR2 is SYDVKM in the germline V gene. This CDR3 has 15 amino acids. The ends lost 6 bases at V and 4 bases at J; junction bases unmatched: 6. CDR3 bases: TGTGCCAGCAGCTTCCGGACTAGCGGGAGATACGAGCAGTACTTC. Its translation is CASSFRTSGRYEQYF.

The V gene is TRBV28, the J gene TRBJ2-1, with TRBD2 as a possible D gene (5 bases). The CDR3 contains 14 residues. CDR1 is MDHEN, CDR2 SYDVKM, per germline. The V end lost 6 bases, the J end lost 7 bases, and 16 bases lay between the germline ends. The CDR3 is CASRDLNLWNEQFF. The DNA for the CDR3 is TGTGCCAGCAGGGACTTGAATCTCTGGAATGAGCAGTTCTTC.

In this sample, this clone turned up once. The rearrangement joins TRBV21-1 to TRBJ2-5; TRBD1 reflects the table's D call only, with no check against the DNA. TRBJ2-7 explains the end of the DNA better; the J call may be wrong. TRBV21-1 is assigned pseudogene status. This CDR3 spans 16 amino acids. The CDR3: CASSSPKTGGHHEQYF. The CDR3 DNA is TGTGCCAGCAGCAGCCCGAAGACAGGGGGCCATCACGAGCAGTACTTC.